This TCR beta chain was obtained from a study of T cells after posttransplantation cyclophosphamide. The assay was immunoSEQ multiplex PCR, and TCRdb's table has in-frame clones only and misses some. The sample lists around 17,000 clones, approximately 80% occurring once. Per germline, CDR1 SGHTA and CDR2 FQGTGA. There are 15 residues in the CDR3. Between the trimmed V and J ends, which lost 1 base and 5 bases, there was a span of 15 bases. Controls had myeloablative marrow grafts with methotrexate and calcineurin inhibitor, sampled at 1 year. V usage is TRBV7-3 and J usage is TRBJ2-7, with a weak D call TRBD1 (5 bases). The TCR sequence derives from a male patient between 25 and 40 years old who received an allogeneic stem cell transplant from an unrelated donor, was CMV-positive, and had acute and chronic GVHD. A subset of T cells may come from the graft donor. Sequenced here: PBMCs, sampled just under 450 days after allogeneic stem cell transplant with calcineurin inhibitor and methotrexate. The CDR3 region is CASSLNGAFLDEQYF. CDR3 coding DNA: TGTGCCAGCAGCTTAAATGGGGCGTTTCTGGACGAGCAGTACTTC.